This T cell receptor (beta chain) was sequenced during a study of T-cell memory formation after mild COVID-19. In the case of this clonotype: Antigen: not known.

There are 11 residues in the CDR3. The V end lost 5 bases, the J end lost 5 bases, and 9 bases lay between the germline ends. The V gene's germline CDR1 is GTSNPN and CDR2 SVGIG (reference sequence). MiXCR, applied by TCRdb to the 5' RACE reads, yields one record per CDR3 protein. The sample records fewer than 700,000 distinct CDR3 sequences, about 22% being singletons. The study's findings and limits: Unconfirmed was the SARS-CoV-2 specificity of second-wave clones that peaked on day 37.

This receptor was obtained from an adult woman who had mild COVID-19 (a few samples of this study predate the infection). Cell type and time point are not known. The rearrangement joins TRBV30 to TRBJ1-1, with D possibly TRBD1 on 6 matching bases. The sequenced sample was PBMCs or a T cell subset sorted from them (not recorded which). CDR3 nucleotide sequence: TGTGCCTGGGAGGGGGGAACTGAAGCTTTCTTT. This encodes CAWEGGTEAFF.